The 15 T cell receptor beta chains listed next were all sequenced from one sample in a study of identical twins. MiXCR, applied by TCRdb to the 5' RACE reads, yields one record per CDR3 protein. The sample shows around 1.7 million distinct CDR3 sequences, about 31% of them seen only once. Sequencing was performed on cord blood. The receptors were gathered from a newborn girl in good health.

The CDR3 region is CAVTGTGNSPLHF. CDR3 sequence (DNA): TGTGCCGTAACCGGGACGGGGAATTCACCCCTCCACTTT. The chain couples TRBV10-3 to TRBJ1-6, with a weak D call TRBD1 (5 bases). The germline V and J ends were trimmed by 11 bases and 7 bases, with 15 bases remaining between them. The germline V gene encodes CDR1 ENHRY and CDR2 SYGVKD. This CDR3 spans 13 amino acids.

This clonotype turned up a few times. CDR3 bases: TGCAGTGCTAGGGCGGGACCAGCGGACAATGAGCAGTTCTTC. Translating it yields CSARAGPADNEQFF. The rearrangement uses TRBV20-1 and TRBJ2-1; perhaps TRBD2 as D (6 bases). Trimming left V 3 bases short and J 5 bases short, with 14 bases between. This CDR3 comprises 14 residues. From germline, CDR1 is DFQATT and CDR2 SNEGSKA (reference sequence).

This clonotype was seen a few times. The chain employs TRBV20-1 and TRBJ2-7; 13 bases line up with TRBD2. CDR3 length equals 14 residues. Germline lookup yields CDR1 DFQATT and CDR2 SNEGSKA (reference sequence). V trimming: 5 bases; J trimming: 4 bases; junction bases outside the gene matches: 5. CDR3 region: CSAQTSGRRYEQYF. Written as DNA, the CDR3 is TGCAGTGCTCAGACTAGCGGGAGGAGGTACGAGCAGTACTTC.

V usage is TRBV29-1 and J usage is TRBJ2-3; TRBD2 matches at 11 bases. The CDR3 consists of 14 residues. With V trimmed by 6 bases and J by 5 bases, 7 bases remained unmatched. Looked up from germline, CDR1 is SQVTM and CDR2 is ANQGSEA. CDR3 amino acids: CSVRLAGLQDTQYF. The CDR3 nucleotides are TGCAGCGTCCGACTAGCGGGGCTACAAGATACGCAGTATTTT.

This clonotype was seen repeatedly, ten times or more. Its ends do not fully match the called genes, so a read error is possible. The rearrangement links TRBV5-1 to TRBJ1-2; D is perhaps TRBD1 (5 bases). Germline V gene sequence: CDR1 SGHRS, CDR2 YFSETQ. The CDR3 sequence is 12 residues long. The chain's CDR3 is CASSLPGYGYTF. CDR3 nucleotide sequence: TGTGCCAGCAGTTTACCAGGGTATGGCTACACCTTC.

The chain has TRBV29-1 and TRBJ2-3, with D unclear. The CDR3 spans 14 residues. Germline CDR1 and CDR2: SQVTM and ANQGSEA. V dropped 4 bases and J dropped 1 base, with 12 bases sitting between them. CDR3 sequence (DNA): TGCAGCGTTGCGGTGGGTCAGGGCACAGATACGCAGTATTTT. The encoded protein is CSVAVGQGTDTQYF.

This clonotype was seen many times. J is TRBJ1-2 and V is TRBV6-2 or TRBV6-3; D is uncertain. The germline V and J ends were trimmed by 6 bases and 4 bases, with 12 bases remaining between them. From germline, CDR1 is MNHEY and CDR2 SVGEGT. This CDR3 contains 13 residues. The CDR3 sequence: CASRAGRGYGYTF. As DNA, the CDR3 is TGTGCCAGCAGAGCCGGACGGGGCTATGGCTACACCTTC.

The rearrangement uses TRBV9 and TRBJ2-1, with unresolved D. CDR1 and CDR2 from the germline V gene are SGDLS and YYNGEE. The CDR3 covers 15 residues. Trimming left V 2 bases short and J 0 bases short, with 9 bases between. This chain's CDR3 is CASSVGTFSYNEQFF. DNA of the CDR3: TGTGCCAGCAGCGTTGGCACCTTCTCCTACAATGAGCAGTTCTTC.

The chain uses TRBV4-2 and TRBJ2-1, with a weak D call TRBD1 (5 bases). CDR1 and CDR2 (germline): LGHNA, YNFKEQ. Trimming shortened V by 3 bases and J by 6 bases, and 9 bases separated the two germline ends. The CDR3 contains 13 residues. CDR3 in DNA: TGTGCCAGCAGCCACGTCAGGGTCAATGAGCAGTTCTTC. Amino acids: CASSHVRVNEQFF.

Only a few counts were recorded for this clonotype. The CDR3 coding sequence is TGTGCCAGCAGCGTAGAAGGGGGAGACTATGGCTACACCTTC. Translation: CASSVEGGDYGYTF. The chain recombines TRBV9 with TRBJ1-2; maybe TRBD1 (6 bases). The CDR3 consists of 14 residues. V dropped 0 bases and J dropped 3 bases, with 9 bases sitting between them. Germline V gene data show CDR1 as SGDLS and CDR2 as YYNGEE.

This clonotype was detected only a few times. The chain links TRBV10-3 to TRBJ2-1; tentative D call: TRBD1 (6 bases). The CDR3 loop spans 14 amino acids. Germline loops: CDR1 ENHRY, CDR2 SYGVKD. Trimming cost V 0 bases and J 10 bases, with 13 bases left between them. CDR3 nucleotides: TGTGCCATCAGTGAGTCACAGGGTCGGTCGGAGCAGTTCTTC. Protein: CAISESQGRSEQFF.

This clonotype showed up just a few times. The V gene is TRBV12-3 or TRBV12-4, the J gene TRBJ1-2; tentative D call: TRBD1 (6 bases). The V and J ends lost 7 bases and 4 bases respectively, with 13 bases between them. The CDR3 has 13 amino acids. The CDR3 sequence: CASTITGSYGYTF. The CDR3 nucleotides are TGTGCCAGCACCATCACAGGGAGCTATGGCTACACCTTC.

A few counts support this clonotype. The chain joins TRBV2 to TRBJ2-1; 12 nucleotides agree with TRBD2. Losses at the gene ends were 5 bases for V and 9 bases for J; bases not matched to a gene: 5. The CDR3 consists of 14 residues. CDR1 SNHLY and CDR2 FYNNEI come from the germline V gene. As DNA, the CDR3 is TGTGCCAGCAGTCCTAGCGGGGGGGCTGTTGAGCAGTTCTTC. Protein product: CASSPSGGAVEQFF.

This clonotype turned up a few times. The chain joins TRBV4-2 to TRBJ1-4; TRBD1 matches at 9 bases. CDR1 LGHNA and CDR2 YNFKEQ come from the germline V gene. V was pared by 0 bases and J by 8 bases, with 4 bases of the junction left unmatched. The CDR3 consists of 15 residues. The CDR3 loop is CASSQEQGAREKLFF. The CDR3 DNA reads TGTGCCAGCAGCCAAGAACAGGGGGCGCGGGAAAAACTGTTTTTT.

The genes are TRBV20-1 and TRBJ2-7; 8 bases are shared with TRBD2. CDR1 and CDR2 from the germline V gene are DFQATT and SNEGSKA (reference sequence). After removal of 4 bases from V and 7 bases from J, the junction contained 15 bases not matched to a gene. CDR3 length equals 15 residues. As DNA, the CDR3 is TGCAGTGCTATCCGCGGGGGGCCAACCTACAATGAGCAGTACTTC. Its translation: CSAIRGGPTYNEQYF.